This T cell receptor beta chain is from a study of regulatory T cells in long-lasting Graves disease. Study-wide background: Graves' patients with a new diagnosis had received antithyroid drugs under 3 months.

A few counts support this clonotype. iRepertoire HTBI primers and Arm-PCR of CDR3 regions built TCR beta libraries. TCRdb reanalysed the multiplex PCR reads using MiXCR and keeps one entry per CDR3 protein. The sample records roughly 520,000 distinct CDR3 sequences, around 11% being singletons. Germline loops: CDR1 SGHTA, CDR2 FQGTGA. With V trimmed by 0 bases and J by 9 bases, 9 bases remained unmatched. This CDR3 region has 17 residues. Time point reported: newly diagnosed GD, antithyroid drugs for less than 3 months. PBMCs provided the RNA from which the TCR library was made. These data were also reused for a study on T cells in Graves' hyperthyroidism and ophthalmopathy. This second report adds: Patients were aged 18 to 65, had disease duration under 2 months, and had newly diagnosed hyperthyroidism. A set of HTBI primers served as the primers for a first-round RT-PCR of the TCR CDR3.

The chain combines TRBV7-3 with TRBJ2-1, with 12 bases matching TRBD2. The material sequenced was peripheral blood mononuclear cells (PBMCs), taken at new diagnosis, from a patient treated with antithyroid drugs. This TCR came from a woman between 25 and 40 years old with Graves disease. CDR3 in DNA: TGTGCCAGCAGCTTAACCGGCCTAGCGGGAGGGCCCGGTGAGCAGTTCTTC. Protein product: CASSLTGLAGGPGEQFF.